The 26 T cell receptor beta chains listed next were all sequenced from one sample in a study of blood T cell repertoires in COVID-19. TCRdb keeps only in-frame clones here, not all; method: immunoSEQ multiplex PCR. The data show tens of thousands of clones, 88% seen once. Sequences were obtained from peripheral blood. These receptors were collected from a man aged 45 to 65 with active COVID-19.

The V call is TRBV5-1, the J call TRBJ2-5; no clear D. V lost 1 base, J lost 2 bases, and 3 bases lay in between. The germline V gene has CDR1 SGHRS and CDR2 YFSETQ. CDR3 length equals 12 residues. CDR3 region: CASSLRQETQYF. The DNA of the CDR3 is TGCGCCAGCAGCTTGCGGCAAGAGACCCAGTACTTC.

This chain uses TRBV3-1 (or the pseudogene TRBV3-2) with TRBJ1-3; D may be TRBD1 (5 bases). The CDR3 contains 16 residues. V was trimmed by 7 bases and J by 0 bases, leaving 16 bases between them. The V gene's germline CDR1 is LGHDT and CDR2 YNNKEL (reference sequence). The CDR3 spells CASTPGGGLSGNTIYF. The CDR3 DNA follows: TGTGCCAGCACCCCTGGGGGAGGCCTCTCTGGAAACACCATATATTTT.

This clone has a handful of counts. V gene TRBV6-5 combines with J gene TRBJ1-5; 8 nucleotides align to TRBD1. The germline gives CDR1 MNHEY, CDR2 SVGAGI. Losses at the gene ends were 2 bases for V and 2 bases for J; bases not matched to a gene: 2. The length of the CDR3 is 15 residues. As DNA, the CDR3 is TGTGCCAGCAGTTACCAGACAGGGGGCAATCAGCCCCAGCATTTT. The encoded protein is CASSYQTGGNQPQHF.

The rearrangement joins TRBV12-5 to TRBJ2-2, with D perhaps matching TRBD1 (6 bases). Looked up from germline, CDR1 is LGHNT and CDR2 is FRNRAP. With 1 base removed from V and 7 bases from J, the gap between germline ends came to 7 bases. CDR3 length: 13 amino acids. The CDR3: CASGLGRGGELFF. In DNA, the CDR3 is TGTGCTAGTGGTTTGGGCAGGGGCGGGGAGCTGTTTTTT.

The V and J genes are TRBV5-4 and TRBJ2-5; possible D gene TRBD1, 6 bases. The length of the CDR3 is 15 residues. CDR1 is SGHNT and CDR2 is YYREEE in the germline V gene (reference sequence). The ends were cut back, 4 bases at V and 4 bases at J, with 17 bases in the middle. In nucleotides, the CDR3 is TGTGCCAGCAGCAGACCCGGACAGCCCAGAGAGACCCAGTACTTC. It encodes CASSRPGQPRETQYF.

The chain uses TRBV7-2 and TRBJ2-2; D possibly corresponds to TRBD1 (5 bases). CDR1 is SGHTA, CDR2 FQGNSA, per germline. The V gene lost 1 base and the J gene lost 6 bases, with 21 bases spanning the gap. The CDR3 contains 18 residues. CDR3 sequence reads: CASSLGLMGPPGAGELFF. The CDR3 coding sequence is TGTGCCAGCAGCTTAGGCTTAATGGGGCCACCCGGAGCCGGGGAGCTGTTTTTT.

J is TRBJ2-3 and V is TRBV5-4; TRBD2 matches 10 bases. This CDR3 contains 18 residues. Trimming cost V 2 bases and J 1 base; bases outside gene matches: 10. Germline CDR1 is SGHNT and CDR2 is YYREEE (reference sequence). The CDR3 spells CASSLKAGGPGGTDTQYF. The CDR3 DNA sequence: TGTGCCAGCAGCTTAAAAGCGGGGGGGCCGGGAGGCACAGATACGCAGTATTTT.

The genes are TRBV6-5 and TRBJ1-5, with D possibly being TRBD1 (6 bases). Germline lookup yields CDR1 MNHEY and CDR2 SVGAGI. V lost 6 bases and J lost 0, with 12 bases in between. This CDR3 is built from 15 residues. The DNA of the CDR3 is TGTGCCAGCAGGTGGGACAAAGATAGCAATCAGCCCCAGCATTTT. Protein sequence: CASRWDKDSNQPQHF.

The chain recombines TRBV7-9 with TRBJ1-2, with 7 bases that match TRBD1. The CDR3 covers 13 residues. CDR1 is SEHNR, CDR2 FQNEAQ, per germline (reference sequence). Trimming cost V 3 bases and J 7 bases; bases outside gene matches: 5. The CDR3 coding sequence is TGTGCCAGCAGCTTGGAGGGGGCGGGTGGCTACACCTTC. As protein: CASSLEGAGGYTF.

The gene calls are TRBV4-3 and TRBJ2-5, with 7 bases aligning to TRBD2. With V trimmed by 1 base and J by 5 bases, 4 bases remained unmatched. The CDR3 is 14 residues long. Germline V gene sequence: CDR1 LGHNA, CDR2 YSLEER. This CDR3 reads CASSQAGGTETQYF. The CDR3 bases are TGCGCCAGCAGCCAAGCGGGAGGTACGGAGACCCAGTACTTC.

The chain couples TRBV24-1 to TRBJ2-2; 8 bases fit TRBD1. The germline V gene encodes CDR1 KGHDR and CDR2 SFDVKD. The CDR3 has 15 amino acids. Trimming removed 5 bases from V and 4 bases from J; junction bases left unmatched: 5. CDR3 residues: CATSGRTGSTGELFF. The CDR3 DNA reads TGTGCCACCAGTGGTCGGACAGGGTCCACCGGGGAGCTGTTTTTT.

This clone was detected once. The CDR3 DNA is TGTGCCTGTGGGGACAGGGCGAACACTGAAGCTTTCTTT. It encodes CACGDRANTEAFF. This chain uses TRBV30 with TRBJ1-1; 9 bases fit TRBD1. Trimming cost V 6 bases and J 1 base; bases outside gene matches: 3. The CDR3 runs 13 residues. The germline gives CDR1 GTSNPN, CDR2 SVGIG (reference sequence).

The chain combines TRBV6-5 with TRBJ2-5; weak D call: TRBD1 (7 bases). Germline V gene data show CDR1 as MNHEY and CDR2 as SVGAGI. Trimming removed 6 bases at V and 5 bases at J, with 10 bases between. The CDR3 runs 12 residues. This chain's CDR3 is CASRAGGETQYF. The CDR3 DNA reads TGTGCCAGCAGGGCAGGGGGGGAGACCCAGTACTTC.

This rearrangement joins TRBV19 to TRBJ1-4; 9 bases map to TRBD1. After removal of 4 bases from V and 7 bases from J, the junction contained 10 bases not matched to a gene. The V gene's germline CDR1 is LNHDA and CDR2 SQIVND (reference sequence). This CDR3 is 16 amino acids long. The CDR3 bases are TGTGCCAGTAGTACGCCTCCGGACAGGGGATTTGAAAAACTGTTTTTT. This codes for CASSTPPDRGFEKLFF.

The V gene is TRBV7-9, the J gene TRBJ2-1; 16 bases are a match to TRBD2. CDR1 and CDR2 from the germline V gene are SEHNR and FQNEAQ (reference sequence). V lost 1 base, J lost 7 bases, and 4 bases stayed unmatched. The CDR3 has 17 residues. CDR3 sequence reads: CASSLDGTSGRVNEQFF. Here the CDR3 DNA reads TGTGCCAGCAGCTTAGATGGGACTAGCGGGAGGGTGAATGAGCAGTTCTTC.

CDR3 bases: TGTGCCACCCTAGTACAGGGGGTGTACTATGGCTACACCTTC. It codes for CATLVQGVYYGYTF. The V and J genes are TRBV28 and TRBJ1-2; TRBD1 matches 8 bases. Germline CDR1 reads MDHEN; CDR2 reads SYDVKM. This CDR3 has 14 residues. Germline trimming cut 10 bases from V and 3 bases from J; bases unmatched to any gene: 10.

V is TRBV28 and J is TRBJ1-2; 8 nucleotides align to TRBD1. V was clipped by 7 bases and J by 4 bases; unmatched bases: 2. The germline gives CDR1 MDHEN, CDR2 SYDVKM. This CDR3 spans 12 amino acids. CDR3 sequence (DNA): TGTGCCAGCACCGGGACAGGCTATGGCTACACCTTC. Translation: CASTGTGYGYTF.

V usage is TRBV2 and J usage is TRBJ1-5; D gene ambiguous. V was shortened by 4 bases and J by 7 bases, with 8 bases between the two germline ends. In germline, CDR1 is SNHLY, CDR2 FYNNEI. The CDR3 has 12 amino acids. CDR3 sequence: CASSVTGQPQHF. CDR3 nucleotides: TGTGCCAGCAGTGTAACCGGGCAGCCCCAGCATTTT. The full variable domain, with the rest looked up from reference TRBV2 and TRBJ1-5, is EPEVTQTPSHQVTQMGQEVILRCVPISNHLYFYWYRQILGQKVEFLVSFYNNEISEKSEIFDDQFSVERPDGSNFTLKIRSTKLEDSAMYFCASSVTGQPQHFGDGTRLSIL.

The rearrangement joins TRBV6-5 to TRBJ2-7, with TRBD1 identical over 8 bases. The V gene end was trimmed by 5 bases and the J gene end by 4 bases; junction bases not matched to a gene: 7. CDR3 length: 14 residues. Germline V gene sequence: CDR1 MNHEY, CDR2 SVGAGI. CDR3 bases: TGTGCCAGCAGTCGAACCGGACAGGGATACGAGCAGTACTTC. This gives the protein CASSRTGQGYEQYF.

A few counts support this clone. V usage is TRBV20-1 and J usage is TRBJ2-1; 9 bases match TRBD1. The CDR3 runs 11 residues. Germline V gives CDR1 DFQATT, CDR2 SNEGSKA (reference sequence). J was trimmed by 16 bases and V by 1 base; bases with no gene match: 5. CDR3 sequence reads: CSARVRDRVFF. DNA of the CDR3: TGCAGTGCTAGAGTCCGGGACAGGGTATTCTTC.

The J gene is TRBJ1-2, the V gene TRBV30; TRBD1 aligns across 7 bases. The V and J ends lost 4 bases and 4 bases, in that order; junction bases with no gene match: 6. This CDR3 contains 13 residues. In germline, CDR1 is GTSNPN, CDR2 SVGIG (reference sequence). This CDR3 reads CAWKIGGGYGYTF. As DNA, the CDR3 is TGTGCCTGGAAAATAGGGGGCGGCTATGGCTACACCTTC.

The chain recombines TRBV15 with TRBJ1-2; TRBD1 is a possible D gene (6 bases). Germline V gives CDR1 LNHNV, CDR2 YYDKDF (reference sequence). V dropped 4 bases and J dropped 8 bases, with 20 bases sitting between them. The CDR3 consists of 15 residues. This chain's CDR3 is CATSTYKMGHQGYTF. CDR3 DNA: TGTGCCACCAGCACCTATAAAATGGGACATCAGGGCTACACCTTC.

This clone was detected only once. This chain uses TRBV5-1 with TRBJ2-1; the match to TRBD2 covers 9 bases. V was pared by 4 bases and J by 0 bases, with 8 bases of the junction left unmatched. The germline CDR1 and CDR2 sequences are SGHRS and YFSETQ. The CDR3 consists of 17 residues. For the CDR3, the DNA is TGCGCCAGCAGCCCCAGACTAGCGGAGTTCTCCTACAATGAGCAGTTCTTC. Translation gives CASSPRLAEFSYNEQFF.

The chain uses TRBV7-2 and TRBJ2-6; D perhaps matches TRBD1 (6 bases). Germline V CDR1 and CDR2: SGHTA, FQGNSA. V was pared by 1 base and J by 1 base, with 17 bases between. The CDR3 runs 19 residues. CDR3 in amino acids: CASSLVGGATFSGANVLTF. The CDR3 DNA reads TGTGCCAGCAGCTTAGTTGGGGGCGCTACCTTTTCTGGGGCCAACGTCCTGACTTTC.

V gene TRBV7-2 combines with J gene TRBJ1-4, with TRBD1 matching over 7 bases. The trim removed 5 bases at V and 7 bases at J, leaving 4 bases unmatched. The CDR3 sequence is 13 residues long. In germline, CDR1 is SGHTA, CDR2 FQGNSA. CDR3 bases: TGTGCCAGCAGCGGAGGGACAGCTGAAAAACTGTTTTTT. Its translation is CASSGGTAEKLFF.

V gene TRBV4-2 combines with J gene TRBJ2-5; 10 bases agree with TRBD1. This CDR3 has 16 amino acids. With 4 bases clipped from V and 5 bases from J, the junction kept 10 bases outside the gene matches. The V gene's germline CDR1 is LGHNA and CDR2 YNFKEQ. CDR3 in DNA: TGTGCCAGCAGCCGTGCCGGGACAGGGGAAGGGGAGACCCAGTACTTC. Amino acids: CASSRAGTGEGETQYF.